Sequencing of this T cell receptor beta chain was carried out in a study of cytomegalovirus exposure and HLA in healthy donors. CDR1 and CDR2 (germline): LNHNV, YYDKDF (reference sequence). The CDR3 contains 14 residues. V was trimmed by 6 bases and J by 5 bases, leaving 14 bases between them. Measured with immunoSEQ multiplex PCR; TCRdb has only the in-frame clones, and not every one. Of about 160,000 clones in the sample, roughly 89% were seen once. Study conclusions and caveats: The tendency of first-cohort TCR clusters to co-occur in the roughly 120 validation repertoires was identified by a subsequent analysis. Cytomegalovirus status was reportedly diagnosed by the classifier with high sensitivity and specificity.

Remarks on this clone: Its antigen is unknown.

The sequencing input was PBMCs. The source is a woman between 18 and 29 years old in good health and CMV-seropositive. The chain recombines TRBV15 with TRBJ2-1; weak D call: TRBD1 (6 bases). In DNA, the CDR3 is TGTGCCACCAGTAAACAGGGTTGGCACAATGAGCAGTTCTTC. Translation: CATSKQGWHNEQFF. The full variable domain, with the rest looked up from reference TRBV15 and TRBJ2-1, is DAMVIQNPRYQVTQFGKPVTLSCSQTLNHNVMYWYQQKSSQAPKLLFHYYDKDFNNEADTPDNFQSRRPNTSFCFLDIRSPGLGDTAMYLCATSKQGWHNEQFFGPGTRLTVL.